Below are 3 T cell receptor beta chains sequenced from a single sample in a study of CD8+ T cells in alopecia areata. Noted treatment: oral pan-JAK inhibitor, 5-10 mg twice daily. Extracted RNA was reverse transcribed, and the resulting cDNA served as sequencing template. Assay: immunoSEQ multiplex PCR; the TCRdb copy retains only in-frame clones and omits some. Here the sample spans 80,000 to 95,000 clones, around 47% being singletons. The specimen comprised CD8+ T cells sorted from blood, sampled at week 24, from a patient treated with tofacitinib. The receptors stem from a human donor with alopecia areata.

The V and J genes are TRBV5-1 and TRBJ2-1; no firm D call. V was cut by 6 bases and J by 4 bases, with 11 bases left in between. This CDR3 comprises 13 residues. Germline CDR1 SGHRS, CDR2 YFSETQ. The CDR3 sequence: CASNWVGYNEQFF. The CDR3 DNA reads TGCGCCAGCAATTGGGTAGGGTACAATGAGCAGTTCTTC. Filled out from reference TRBV5-1 and TRBJ2-1, the complete variable domain reads KAGVTQTPRYLIKTRGQQVTLSCSPISGHRSVSWYQQTPGQGLQFLFEYFSETQRNKGNFPGRFSGRQFSNSRSEMNVSTLELGDSALYLCASNWVGYNEQFFGPGTRLTVL.

The rearrangement joins TRBV4-1 to TRBJ2-1; D not certain. This CDR3 has 14 residues. Trimming stripped 0 bases from V and 10 bases from J, with 13 bases between. CDR1 and CDR2 (germline): MGHRA, YSYEKL. CDR3 protein: CASSQEHFRNEQFF. The CDR3 bases are TGCGCCAGCAGCCAAGAACACTTTCGTAACGAGCAGTTCTTC.

This clone was seen a handful of times. This rearrangement joins TRBV15 to TRBJ1-5; D is ambiguous. The germline CDR1 and CDR2 sequences are LNHNV and YYDKDF (reference sequence). V lost 1 base to trimming and J lost 0 bases, with 4 bases between them. This CDR3 region has 14 residues. CDR3 bases: TGTGCCACCAGCAGAGCGTATAGCAATCAGCCCCAGCATTTT. Its translation: CATSRAYSNQPQHF.